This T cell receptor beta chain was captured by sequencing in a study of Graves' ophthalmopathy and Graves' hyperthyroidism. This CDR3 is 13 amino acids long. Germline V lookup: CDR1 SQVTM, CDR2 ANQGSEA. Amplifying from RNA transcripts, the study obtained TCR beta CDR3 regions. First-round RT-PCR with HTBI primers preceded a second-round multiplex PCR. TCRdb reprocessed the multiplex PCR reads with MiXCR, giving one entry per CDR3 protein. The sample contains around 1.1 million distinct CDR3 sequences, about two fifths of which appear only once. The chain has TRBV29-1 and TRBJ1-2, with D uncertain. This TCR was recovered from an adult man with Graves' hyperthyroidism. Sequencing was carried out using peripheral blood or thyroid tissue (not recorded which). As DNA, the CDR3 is TGCAGTTACTCATCGAATCAGAACTTTCGCTACACCTTC. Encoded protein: CSYSSNQNFRYTF.